This T cell receptor (beta chain) was retrieved from a study of blood T cell repertoires in COVID-19. Study information: Collection of acute and convalescent COVID-19 samples took place in the United States, Italy and Spain. T cells, B-cell-depleted T cells, or PBMCs supplied cDNA or gDNA.

CDR1 is GTSNPN and CDR2 is SVGIG in the germline V gene (reference sequence). CDR3 length equals 13 residues. V lost 3 bases, J lost 0 bases, and 6 bases lay in between. Methods used by the authors: Amplifying reference gene primers gave estimates of nucleated cell counts. Sequencing used immunoSEQ multiplex PCR; TCRdb keeps in-frame clones, though not all of them. The V and J calls and clone size were taken over from that table, and D and trimming were inferred from the DNA. The sample holds approximately 240,000 clones; 75% to 85% are singletons and the top ten take 1.4%. The sample comprised peripheral blood. This TCR was recovered from a woman aged 40 to 55 who had recovered from COVID-19. V and J are TRBV30 and TRBJ1-3; D remains unclear. The CDR3 here is CAWRYFSGNTIYF. The CDR3 DNA sequence: TGTGCCTGGAGGTACTTCTCTGGAAACACCATATATTTT.